This T cell receptor (beta chain) was captured by sequencing in a study of early T cells in non-severe SARS-CoV-2 infection. Turning to the study itself: Whole-blood bulk RNA, unsorted, was sequenced, and chains were unpaired.

This clonotype came up many times. Its antigen is still unknown. Study-level results: Reliance on VDJdb matching favored anti-spike CD8 responses; private and CD4 specificities were missed.

Trimming took off 0 bases at V and 0 bases at J, with 12 bases between the two ends. This CDR3 is 15 amino acids long. In germline, CDR1 is SQVTM, CDR2 ANQGSEA. In the library, individual cDNA molecules carried attached unique molecular identifiers. TCRdb re-called the 5' RACE reads through MiXCR, storing one row per CDR3 protein. The repertoire holds some 73,000 distinct CDR3 sequences, around 12% seen once, with roughly 3.2% in the top ten. The rearrangement joins TRBV29-1 to TRBJ2-7; D may be TRBD1 (6 bases). Material for sequencing was whole blood. This TCR was recovered from an adult who was a healthcare worker with PCR-confirmed SARS-CoV-2 infection or an uninfected control (not recorded which). CDR3 in DNA: TGCAGCGTTGAAGATCTGCAGGGGATCTCCTACGAGCAGTACTTC. Translating gives CSVEDLQGISYEQYF.